A selection of T cell receptor beta chains follows, all from one sample in a study of OX40 agonist ivuxolimab in advanced cancers. Method: immunoSEQ multiplex PCR; TCRdb's copy keeps in-frame clones and lacks some. The sample yields tens of thousands of clones, approximately 79% seen once. The sequencing used CD4+ or CD8+ T cells sorted from blood, collected in a trial of the OX40 agonist ivuxolimab. Source of these receptors: an adult with an advanced solid tumor such as melanoma, head and neck, liver or kidney cancer. Both conserved end residues are part of each CDR3. A D gene is named only where the DNA matches it firmly. For some rows the clone size is stated as once, few or many, or as a class when expanded; others skip it.

clone_size: few; j_call: TRBJ1-5; v_call: TRBV19; d_call: NA; cdr3_nt: TGTGCCAGTAGTACAGGGGCCTATAGCAATCAGCCCCAGCATTTT; cdr3_aa: CASSTGAYSNQPQHF
clone_size: NA; j_call: TRBJ2-1; v_call: TRBV27; d_call: TRBD1; cdr3_nt: TGTGCCAGCAGACCGGAAAGGACAGGGGCCAATGAGCAGTTCTTC; cdr3_aa: CASRPERTGANEQFF
clone_size: NA; j_call: TRBJ2-7; v_call: TRBV11-3; d_call: NA; cdr3_nt: TGTGCCAGCAGCTTAGAGCACAGGACCTACGAGCAGTACTTC; cdr3_aa: CASSLEHRTYEQYF
clone_size: once; j_call: TRBJ2-1; v_call: TRBV5-6; d_call: TRBD2; cdr3_nt: TGTGCCAGCAGTTTACTATCGGGGTCTAGCGGGAGCTCCTACAATGAGCAGTTCTTC; cdr3_aa: CASSLLSGSSGSSYNEQFF
clone_size: NA; j_call: TRBJ2-7; v_call: TRBV30; d_call: NA; cdr3_nt: TGTGCCTGGAGTAGGCGCGAGCAGTACTTC; cdr3_aa: CAWSRREQYF
clone_size: NA; j_call: TRBJ1-2; v_call: TRBV4-1; d_call: NA; cdr3_nt: TGCGCCAGCAGCCAAGGGCTGCCAGCCGTTTCCTTCTATGGCTACACCTTC; cdr3_aa: CASSQGLPAVSFYGYTF
clone_size: NA; j_call: TRBJ1-1; v_call: TRBV7-6; d_call: TRBD1; cdr3_nt: TGTGCCAGCAGCTTCCAGGGGGCGAACACTGAAGCTTTCTTT; cdr3_aa: CASSFQGANTEAFF
clone_size: NA; j_call: TRBJ2-5; v_call: TRBV5-4; d_call: TRBD1; cdr3_nt: TGTGCCAGCAGCTCAGACAGGGGTTCCGGAGAGACCCAGTACTTC; cdr3_aa: CASSSDRGSGETQYF
clone_size: NA; j_call: TRBJ1-1; v_call: TRBV5-5; d_call: NA; cdr3_nt: TGTGCCAGCAGCTTGGAACGGGGGATTGAAGCTTTCTTT; cdr3_aa: CASSLERGIEAFF
clone_size: NA; j_call: TRBJ2-2; v_call: TRBV28; d_call: NA; cdr3_nt: TGTGCCAGCAGGGGGGCCCGGAAGCTAGCGACCGTTAGCGGGGAGCTGTTTTTT; cdr3_aa: CASRGARKLATVSGELFF
clone_size: NA; j_call: TRBJ2-1; v_call: TRBV28; d_call: NA; cdr3_nt: TGTGCCAGCAGAGTAACCCATTTGGAGCAGTTCTTC; cdr3_aa: CASRVTHLEQFF
clone_size: NA; j_call: TRBJ1-2; v_call: TRBV7-9; d_call: NA; cdr3_nt: TGTGCCAGCAGCTCGAATGCGGGCTACGGCTACACCTTC; cdr3_aa: CASSSNAGYGYTF
clone_size: NA; j_call: TRBJ2-1; v_call: TRBV2; d_call: NA; cdr3_nt: TGTGCCAGCACCCTGTCGGGACTTCCCGGCAATGAGCAGTTCTTC; cdr3_aa: CASTLSGLPGNEQFF
clone_size: NA; j_call: TRBJ1-2; v_call: TRBV7-2; d_call: TRBD1; cdr3_nt: TGTGCCAGCAGCTTAGTGGGGCCGGGACAGGGCTCTTACGGCTACACCTTC; cdr3_aa: CASSLVGPGQGSYGYTF
clone_size: NA; j_call: TRBJ2-7; v_call: TRBV14; d_call: NA; cdr3_nt: TGTGCCAGCGGGCATTTTTCCTACGAGCAGTACTTC; cdr3_aa: CASGHFSYEQYF
clone_size: NA; j_call: TRBJ2-2; v_call: TRBV11-2; d_call: NA; cdr3_nt: TGTGCCAGCAGCCTCTTCGGGGGCACCGGGGAGCTGTTTTTT; cdr3_aa: CASSLFGGTGELFF
clone_size: NA; j_call: TRBJ2-3; v_call: TRBV28; d_call: TRBD2; cdr3_nt: TGTGCCAGCAGTTTTAGTATAGCGGGGCTCACAGATACGCAGTATTTT; cdr3_aa: CASSFSIAGLTDTQYF
clone_size: NA; j_call: TRBJ1-1; v_call: TRBV20-1; d_call: NA; cdr3_nt: TGCAGTGCTTCTCCTGGGGCTGAAGCTTTCTTT; cdr3_aa: CSASPGAEAFF
clone_size: NA; j_call: TRBJ1-6; v_call: TRBV7-2; d_call: NA; cdr3_nt: TGTGCCAGCAGCTTAGTAGGACAGCCATATAATTCACCCCTCCACTTT; cdr3_aa: CASSLVGQPYNSPLHF
clone_size: NA; j_call: TRBJ1-1; v_call: TRBV5-1; d_call: NA; cdr3_nt: TGCGCCAGCAGCCGCCACCCGAGAGACTCCTCGAACACTGAAGCTTTCTTT; cdr3_aa: CASSRHPRDSSNTEAFF
clone_size: NA; j_call: TRBJ1-4; v_call: TRBV5-1; d_call: TRBD1; cdr3_nt: TGCGCCAGCAACCACGGACAGGGGAATGAAAAACTGTTTTTT; cdr3_aa: CASNHGQGNEKLFF
clone_size: NA; j_call: TRBJ1-1; v_call: TRBV25-1; d_call: TRBD1; cdr3_nt: TGTGCCAGCAGTGAATGGGGGACAGGGAGGGAAGCTTTCTTT; cdr3_aa: CASSEWGTGREAFF
clone_size: few; j_call: TRBJ2-3; v_call: TRBV5-1; d_call: NA; cdr3_nt: TGCGCCAGCAGCTTGGGGGCGGTAACAGATACGCAGTATTTT; cdr3_aa: CASSLGAVTDTQYF
clone_size: once; j_call: TRBJ1-5; v_call: TRBV5-8; d_call: TRBD1; cdr3_nt: TGTGCCAGCACCCCGGGACAGTTCAATCAGCCCCAGCATTTT; cdr3_aa: CASTPGQFNQPQHF
clone_size: NA; j_call: TRBJ2-1; v_call: TRBV7-2; d_call: TRBD2; cdr3_nt: TGTGCCAGCAGCCCCCACGGGGGGGCCGATGATGGTGAGCAGTTCTTC; cdr3_aa: CASSPHGGADDGEQFF
clone_size: NA; j_call: TRBJ1-3; v_call: TRBV7-9; d_call: TRBD1; cdr3_nt: TGTGCCAGCAGCCCCCGCGGGGCAGGGGGTATCGGTGGTGGAAACACCATATATTTT; cdr3_aa: CASSPRGAGGIGGGNTIYF
clone_size: NA; j_call: TRBJ2-7; v_call: TRBV5-1; d_call: NA; cdr3_nt: TGCGCCAGCAGCCTTAAAAACGGACTCGGCTCCTACGAGCAGTACTTC; cdr3_aa: CASSLKNGLGSYEQYF
clone_size: once; j_call: TRBJ2-2; v_call: TRBV9; d_call: NA; cdr3_nt: TGTGCCAGCAGCGTAGACCTAGGCTACACCGGGGAGCTGTTTTTT; cdr3_aa: CASSVDLGYTGELFF
clone_size: NA; j_call: TRBJ1-6; v_call: TRBV2; d_call: NA; cdr3_nt: TGTGCCAGCAGTGGGGACAAAAAGACGCTTAATTCACCCCTCCACTTT; cdr3_aa: CASSGDKKTLNSPLHF
clone_size: NA; j_call: TRBJ2-1; v_call: TRBV19; d_call: NA; cdr3_nt: TGTGCCAGTAGGTCTAGCTCTCACAATGAGCAGTTCTTC; cdr3_aa: CASRSSSHNEQFF
clone_size: NA; j_call: TRBJ2-2; v_call: TRBV6-5; d_call: NA; cdr3_nt: TGTGCCAGCAGTTATGCTGGGACCGGGGAGCTGTTTTTT; cdr3_aa: CASSYAGTGELFF
clone_size: NA; j_call: TRBJ1-4; v_call: TRBV5-4; d_call: NA; cdr3_nt: TGTGCCAGCAGCTTTCTGGCAGCTAATGAAAAACTGTTTTTT; cdr3_aa: CASSFLAANEKLFF
clone_size: once; j_call: TRBJ2-1; v_call: TRBV4-2; d_call: NA; cdr3_nt: TGTGCCAGCAGCCAAGTTCCGGGGGCCTACAATGAGCAGTTCTTC; cdr3_aa: CASSQVPGAYNEQFF
clone_size: NA; j_call: TRBJ2-3; v_call: TRBV2; d_call: NA; cdr3_nt: TGTGCCAGCAGCCTCAACAGGGTCACAGATACGCAGTATTTT; cdr3_aa: CASSLNRVTDTQYF
clone_size: NA; j_call: TRBJ2-1; v_call: TRBV5-1; d_call: NA; cdr3_nt: TGCGCCAGCAGCTCTGTGGCTAGCCTTTTTTACAATGAGCAGTTCTTC; cdr3_aa: CASSSVASLFYNEQFF
clone_size: NA; j_call: TRBJ1-4; v_call: TRBV6-6; d_call: NA; cdr3_nt: TGTGCCAGCAGTTGGTCGGGCCCCGAAAAACTGTTTTTT; cdr3_aa: CASSWSGPEKLFF
clone_size: NA; j_call: TRBJ1-2; v_call: TRBV6-1; d_call: TRBD1; cdr3_nt: TGTGCCAGCAGAGCAGGGGGCGCGGGCTATGGCTACACCTTC; cdr3_aa: CASRAGGAGYGYTF